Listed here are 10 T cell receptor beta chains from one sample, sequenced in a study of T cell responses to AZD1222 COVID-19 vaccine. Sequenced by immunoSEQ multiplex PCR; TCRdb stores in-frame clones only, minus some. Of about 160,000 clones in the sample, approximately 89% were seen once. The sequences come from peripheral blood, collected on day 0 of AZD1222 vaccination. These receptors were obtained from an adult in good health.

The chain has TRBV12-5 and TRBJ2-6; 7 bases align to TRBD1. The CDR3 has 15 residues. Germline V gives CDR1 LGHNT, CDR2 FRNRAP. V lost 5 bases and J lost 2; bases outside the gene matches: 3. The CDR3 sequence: CASGPGGTGANVLTF. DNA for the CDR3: TGTGCTAGTGGTCCAGGGGGAACTGGGGCCAACGTCCTGACTTTC.

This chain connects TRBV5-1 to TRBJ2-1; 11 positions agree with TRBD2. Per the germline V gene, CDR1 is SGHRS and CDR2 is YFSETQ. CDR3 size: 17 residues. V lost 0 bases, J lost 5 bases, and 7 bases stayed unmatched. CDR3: CASSLDLAGGGDNEQFF. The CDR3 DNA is TGCGCCAGCAGCTTGGACTTAGCGGGAGGGGGAGACAATGAGCAGTTCTTC. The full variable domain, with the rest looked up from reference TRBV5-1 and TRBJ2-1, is KAGVTQTPRYLIKTRGQQVTLSCSPISGHRSVSWYQQTPGQGLQFLFEYFSETQRNKGNFPGRFSGRQFSNSRSEMNVSTLELGDSALYLCASSLDLAGGGDNEQFFGPGTRLTVL.

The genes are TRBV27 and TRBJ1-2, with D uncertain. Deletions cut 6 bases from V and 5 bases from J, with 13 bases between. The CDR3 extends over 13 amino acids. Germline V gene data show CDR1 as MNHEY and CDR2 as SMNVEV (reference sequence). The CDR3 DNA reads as TGTGCCAGCAGGTCCAGTTTACCTTATGGCTACACCTTC. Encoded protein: CASRSSLPYGYTF.

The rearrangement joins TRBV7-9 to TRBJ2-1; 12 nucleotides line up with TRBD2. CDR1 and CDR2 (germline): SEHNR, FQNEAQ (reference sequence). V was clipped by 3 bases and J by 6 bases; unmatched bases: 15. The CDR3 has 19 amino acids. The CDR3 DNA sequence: TGTGCCAGCAGCTTGGGGGGACTAGCGGGTTACGACTACCGCAATGAGCAGTTCTTC. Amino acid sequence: CASSLGGLAGYDYRNEQFF.

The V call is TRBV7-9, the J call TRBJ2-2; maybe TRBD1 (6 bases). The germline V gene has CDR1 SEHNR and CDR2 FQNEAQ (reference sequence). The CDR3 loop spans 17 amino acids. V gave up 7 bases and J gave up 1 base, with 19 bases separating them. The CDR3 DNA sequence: TGTGCCAGCACCGATATAGCCGGGACAAGGAACACCGGGGAGCTGTTTTTT. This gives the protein CASTDIAGTRNTGELFF. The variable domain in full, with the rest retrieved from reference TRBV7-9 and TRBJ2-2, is DTGVSQNPRHKITKRGQNVTFRCDPISEHNRLYWYRQTLGQGPEFLTYFQNEAQLEKSRLLSDRFSAERPKGSFSTLEIQRTEQGDSAMYLCASTDIAGTRNTGELFFGEGSRLTVL.

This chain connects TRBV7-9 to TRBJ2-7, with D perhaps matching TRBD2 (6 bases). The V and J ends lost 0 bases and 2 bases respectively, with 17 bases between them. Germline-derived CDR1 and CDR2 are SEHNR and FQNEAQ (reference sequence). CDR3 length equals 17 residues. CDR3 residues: CASSLAWAGDFAYEQYF. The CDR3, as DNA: TGTGCCAGCAGCTTAGCGTGGGCCGGGGACTTTGCCTACGAGCAGTACTTC.

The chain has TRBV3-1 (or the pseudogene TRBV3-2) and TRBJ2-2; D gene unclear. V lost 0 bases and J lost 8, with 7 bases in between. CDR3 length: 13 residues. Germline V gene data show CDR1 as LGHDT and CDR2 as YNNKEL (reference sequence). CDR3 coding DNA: TGTGCCAGCAGCCAAGATGCAATTGGGGAGCTGTTTTTT. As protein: CASSQDAIGELFF.

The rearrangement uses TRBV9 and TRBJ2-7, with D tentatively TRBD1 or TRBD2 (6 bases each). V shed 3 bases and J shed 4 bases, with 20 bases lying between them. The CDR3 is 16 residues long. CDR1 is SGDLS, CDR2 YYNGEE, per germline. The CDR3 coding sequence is TGTGCCAGCAGCGAGAGGGGGGACGTCCCCCATTACGAGCAGTACTTC. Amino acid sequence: CASSERGDVPHYEQYF.

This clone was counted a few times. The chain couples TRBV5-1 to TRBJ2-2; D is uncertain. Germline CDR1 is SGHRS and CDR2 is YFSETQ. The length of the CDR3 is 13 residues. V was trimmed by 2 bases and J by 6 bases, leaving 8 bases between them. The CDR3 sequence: CASSFSPSGELFF. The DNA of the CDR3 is TGCGCCAGCAGCTTCTCTCCGTCCGGGGAGCTGTTTTTT.

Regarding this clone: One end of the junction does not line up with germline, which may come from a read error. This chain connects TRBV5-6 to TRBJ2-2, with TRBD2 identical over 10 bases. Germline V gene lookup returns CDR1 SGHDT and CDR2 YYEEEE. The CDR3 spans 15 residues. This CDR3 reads CASRLQREGTGELFF. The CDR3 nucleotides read TGTGCCAGCCGCTTGCAGCGGGAGGGCACCGGGGAGCTGTTTTTT.